This T cell receptor beta chain was captured in a study of blood T cell repertoires in COVID-19. Turning to the study itself: Samples representing acute and convalescent COVID-19 were sourced from the United States, Italy and Spain.

The CDR3 covers 13 residues. V lost 4 bases and J lost 7, with 13 bases in between. Germline V CDR1 and CDR2: SNHLY, FYNNEI. Per the authors' pipeline: For nucleated cells, counts were estimated from reference gene primer amplification. Assay used: immunoSEQ multiplex PCR; TCRdb lists only in-frame clones, some missing. V, J and clone size are taken as reported in that table, and D and trimming were inferred from the DNA itself. The data show under 110,000 clones, about 89% seen once. This rearrangement joins TRBV2 to TRBJ1-1; D is unresolved. Sequenced material: peripheral blood. The sequence was obtained from a woman in her 30s with acute or convalescent COVID-19. Here the CDR3 reads CASSGFKLIEAFF. Here the CDR3 DNA reads TGTGCCAGCAGTGGTTTCAAGCTGATTGAAGCTTTCTTT.